This T cell receptor (beta chain) was captured by sequencing in a study of control samples from healthy donors and cancer patients. Looked up from germline, CDR1 is SGHRS and CDR2 is YFSETQ. The ends were cut back, 0 bases at V and 4 bases at J, with 10 bases in the middle. The CDR3 has 14 residues. TCRdb keeps only in-frame clones here, not all; method: immunoSEQ multiplex PCR. The table has 150,000 to 200,000 clones, almost 90% seen once. Sequences were obtained from blood. The receptor was isolated from a woman in her twenties or thirties in good health. The chain is built from TRBV5-1 and TRBJ1-1; tentative D call: TRBD1 (5 bases). DNA of the CDR3: TGCGCCAGCAGCTTGGGGGGCGCGGGCACTGAAGCTTTCTTT. This encodes CASSLGGAGTEAFF.